This T cell receptor beta chain originates from a study of blood T cell repertoires in COVID-19 (dated by TCRdb to the early 2020s). About the study as a whole: The collaborator samples originated in the United States, Italy and Spain and spanned the acute and convalescent phases of COVID-19. The material from the prospective study consisted of cDNA or gDNA derived from T cells, B-cell-depleted T cells, or PBMCs. Deeply sampled blood TCRbeta repertoires from subjects exposed to, actively infected with, or recovered from COVID-19 were included in the dataset. A freely available public database, intended as a resource for researchers studying the immune response to SARS-CoV-2, is where the repertoires were released. A de-identified subject ID, COVID-19 status, age in years and sex were almost always included in the sample metadata. Samples came from the ongoing ImmuneRACE study (first 160 participants) plus 1,254 subjects from 6 global collaborators. HLA class I and class II types, where available, came from metadata supplied by the sample provider rather than from assay-based typing. Study-wide conclusions, independent of this receptor: Clinical and demographic metadata were provided uncurated, with the amount varying by source and participant.

The immunoSEQ Assay, a bias-controlled multiplex PCR, was used to amplify TCRbeta CDR3 regions from genomic DNA. The source study handled its data this way. The number of nucleated cells in each sample was estimated by amplification of reference gene primers within the assay. Sequence reads were collapsed and filtered to measure the absolute abundance of every unique TCRbeta CDR3 rearrangement. For each sample, productive Simpson clonality was calculated as the square root of Simpson's diversity index over productive rearrangements. Here the immuneACCESS table is served through TCRdb, limited to in-frame sequences with V and J called. Missing clones are a known gap in these copies; in checked studies unresolved V genes cover under half, and the rest lacks a known reason. The DNA was the basis for D and trimming; V, J and clone size are from that table. The table for this sample lists over 85,000 clones; approximately 89% of them were counted only once. The ten most abundant clones make up 7.4% of the sample.

Whole blood was collected in K2EDTA tubes by collaborating institutions according to the institutions' own protocols. Collaborator samples were shipped for TCRbeta analysis as frozen whole blood, isolated PBMCs, or DNA extracted from either sample type. With respect to this clone: The clone's antigen remains unknown. Nothing much larger sits one base from this clone, and base qualities are not available.

Input material: peripheral blood. The clonotype comes from a human donor with acute or convalescent COVID-19. The donor label of this sample is uncertain.

The DNA sequence reads TGTGCCAGCAGTTACTCGAACAGGGGGACGGGGACTGAAGCTTTCTTT. Translated, this is CASSYSNRGTGTEAFF. The chain joins TRBV6-5 to TRBJ1-1, and 8 junctional nucleotides match TRBD1. Trimmed from V: 0 bases; trimmed from J: 5 bases; junction bases lacking a gene match: 8. The CDR3 covers 16 residues, taking in both the cysteine and the phenylalanine. Of the read, only the CDR3 DNA is kept; its 48 bases are in frame from base 1. CDR1 is given as MNHEY and CDR2 as SVGAGI, both from the germline V gene.